These T cell receptor beta chains were read from a single sample in a study of PD-1 blockade in mismatch repair-deficient tumors. Assay: immunoSEQ multiplex PCR; the TCRdb copy retains only in-frame clones and omits some. The table includes 35,000 or so clones, approximately 81% detected once. This sample comprised peripheral blood, obtained around 76 weeks after starting pembrolizumab. Receptor source: an adult with mismatch repair-deficient cancer. The conserved cysteine and the conserved F or W are not part of the CDR3 here. Part of the rows lack a size; the others show once, few, many or a class for expanded clones.

v_gene	j_gene	abundance	CDR3aa
TRBV7-3	TRBJ2-3	NA	ASSSTRADTQY
TRBV27	TRBJ2-7	NA	ASSWYRGYEQY
TRBV5-6	TRBJ2-7	NA	ASSFSPGTGGVGQY
TRBV5-4	TRBJ2-1	NA	ASSSPSSSYNEQF
TRBV29-1	TRBJ1-1	NA	SAEAGGGGTEAF
TRBV10-3	TRBJ2-3	NA	AITPGRGTDTQY
TRBV7-9	TRBJ2-7	NA	ASSLEMGLVGAHEQY
TRBV19	TRBJ1-2	NA	ASSEGGYGYT
TRBV19	TRBJ2-7	NA	ASSPRTTSYEQY
TRBV10-2	TRBJ2-1	NA	ASSELGEQF
TRBV6-1	TRBJ1-3	NA	ASSVFQGNTIY
TRBV19	TRBJ2-4	NA	ASSGEGLGQNIQY
TRBV7-7	TRBJ1-4	NA	ASSPRAGANEKLF
TRBV7-9	TRBJ1-1	few	ASSLLNTEAF
TRBV11-2	TRBJ2-3	NA	ASSLGLAGGPDTQY
TRBV6-5	TRBJ2-1	NA	ASSYLGNEQF
TRBV29-1	TRBJ2-2	NA	SAGQTNTGELF
TRBV19	TRBJ1-2	once	ASSTTGTRYGYT
TRBV7-2	TRBJ2-7	NA	ASSARASGGGEQY
TRBV19	TRBJ2-1	NA	ASSTELGLAGNEQF
TRBV14	TRBJ2-5	once	ARYRETQY
TRBV11-2	TRBJ1-1	NA	ASSLREFAF
TRBV2	TRBJ2-3	NA	ASSGIFSGITDTQY
TRBV5-1	TRBJ2-5	NA	ASSLGDRVSRETQY
TRBV7-3	TRBJ2-2	NA	ASSPDDGGVPGELF
TRBV2	TRBJ2-1	NA	ASSELGLDNEQF
TRBV19	TRBJ1-5	NA	ASSTGNREGQPQH
TRBV5-4	TRBJ1-4	NA	ASSSSGVEKLF
TRBV11-2	TRBJ2-1	few	ASSPAARGREQF
TRBV5-4	TRBJ2-5	once	ASSLRRQIQETQY
TRBV6-5	TRBJ2-1	NA	ASSYSVGSSYNEQF
TRBV7-8	TRBJ2-1	NA	ASSPDRVLTTSGSGDEQF
TRBV2	TRBJ1-1	once	ASKLRGNTEAF
TRBV7-2	TRBJ2-3	NA	ASSSSGGGVSVTDTQY
TRBV19	TRBJ2-7	once	ASKYSPEGSYEQY
TRBV7-2	TRBJ2-5	NA	ASSFGLAGGETQY
TRBV5-1	TRBJ2-5	NA	ASSLGAGGGETQY